The T cell receptor beta chain described here comes from a study of Graves' ophthalmopathy and Graves' hyperthyroidism. In this sample, this clonotype turned up many times. The germline gives CDR1 MGHRA, CDR2 YSYEKL. With 1 base removed from V and 2 bases from J, the gap between germline ends came to 9 bases. CDR3 size: 15 residues. RNA transcripts served as template for amplifying TCR beta CDR3 sequences. The authors performed first-round RT-PCR with HTBI primers and then a second-round multiplex PCR. A single record per CDR3 protein comes from TCRdb applying MiXCR to the multiplex PCR reads. Of about 400,000 distinct CDR3 sequences listed, around 18% were seen once; the top ten hold 1.6%.

This chain links TRBV4-1 with TRBJ1-5, with D unresolved. The sequenced sample was peripheral blood. This clonotype was obtained from a woman aged 18-29 years with Graves' ophthalmopathy. The CDR3 sequence: CASSQGPGGNQPQHF. The CDR3 nucleotides are TGCGCCAGCAGCCAAGGACCAGGAGGCAATCAGCCCCAGCATTTT.